The subject of this entry is one T cell receptor (gamma chain). No antigen is known for it. These data belong to a study of gamma delta lymphoproliferative disorders and STAT genes. Study results and caveats: Public or private status of leukemic clones needs confirmation. Most major patient clonotypes were shared with at least one healthy donor.

The junction had 10 bases not matched to a gene; V was cut back by 1 base and J by 7 bases. Germline V gene sequence: CDR1 EGSTGY, CDR2 YDSYTSSV. CDR3 length: 14 amino acids. Sequencing used genomic DNA taken from PBMCs of patients and controls. TCRdb repeated clone calling on the multiplex PCR reads with CATT. The sample records about 2,400 gamma-chain clones, about a tenth being singletons. This chain links TRGV4 with TRGJ1 or TRGJ2. The J gene, missing from TCRdb, was assigned here through DNA to germline matching. Sample: blood. The clonotype was recovered from a human donor in good health. This CDR3 reads CATWDGLMPYKKLF. The CDR3 nucleotides are TGTGCCACCTGGGATGGACTTATGCCATATAAGAAACTCTTT.